A selection of T cell receptor beta chains follows, all from one sample in a study of cytomegalovirus exposure and HLA in healthy donors. Method: immunoSEQ multiplex PCR; TCRdb's copy keeps in-frame clones and lacks some. The repertoire has about 130,000 clones, around 85% of them found once; the top ten carry 6% to 8%. Material for sequencing was PBMCs. The receptors here all came from a woman between 25 and 40 years old in good health and CMV-seropositive. Each CDR3 is given with its conserved first and last residue. A D gene is named only where the DNA matches it firmly. Not all rows give a size; the values are once, few, many and, for expanded clones, a class.

clone_size	d_call	v_call	j_call	cdr3_aa	cdr3_nt
-	-	TRBV9	TRBJ1-2	CASSVAQGFGYTF	TGTGCCAGCAGCGTAGCTCAGGGGTTTGGCTACACCTTC
-	-	TRBV19	TRBJ2-1	CASSIADTSYNEQFF	TGTGCCAGTAGTATAGCCGACACCTCCTACAATGAGCAGTTCTTC
-	TRBD2	TRBV19	TRBJ2-7	CASSRTSGRAKGYEQYF	TGTGCCAGTAGTCGGACTAGCGGGAGGGCCAAAGGGTACGAGCAGTACTTC
-	TRBD2	TRBV27	TRBJ2-1	CASSLTGTSDEQFF	TGTGCCAGCAGTCTCACCGGGACTAGCGATGAGCAGTTCTTC
few	TRBD2	TRBV28	TRBJ2-5	CASSLGGQETQYF	TGTGCCAGCAGTTTGGGGGGGCAAGAGACCCAGTACTTC
-	-	TRBV6-5	TRBJ1-1	CASSHGQPNTEAFF	TGTGCCAGCAGTCACGGACAGCCGAACACTGAAGCTTTCTTT
-	-	TRBV5-4	TRBJ2-7	CASSLGQDSYEQYF	TGTGCCAGCAGCTTGGGACAGGACTCCTACGAGCAGTACTTC
-	-	TRBV2	TRBJ2-3	CASRGGGEMDTQYF	TGTGCCAGCAGGGGAGGGGGAGAGATGGATACGCAGTATTTT
-	-	TRBV10-1	TRBJ2-1	CASSESSGKNEQFF	TGCGCCAGCAGTGAGTCATCAGGGAAAAATGAGCAGTTCTTC
-	TRBD1	TRBV5-1	TRBJ1-6	CASSLGQGVSPLHF	TGCGCCAGCAGCTTAGGACAGGGGGTTTCACCCCTCCACTTT